This entry lists 11 T cell receptor beta chains sequenced from one sample in a study. Each CDR3 protein gets one entry after TCRdb re-called the RT-PCR reads with MiXCR. The repertoire consists of about 700,000 distinct CDR3 sequences, with more than 13% occurring once and the leading ten covering 3.6%. Sequenced input: memory CD4+ T cells from blood. The receptors stem from a female donor in good health, serving as a healthy control.

This clonotype was detected only a few times. The CDR3 nucleotides are TGTGCCAGCAGTTTGCTAGCTAGCGGGTGGCAAGAGACCCAGTACTTC. It specifies CASSLLASGWQETQYF. The chain combines TRBV27 with TRBJ2-5, with 8 bases that match TRBD2. The CDR3 extends over 16 amino acids. Unmatched junction bases numbered 8, after V lost 3 bases and J lost 2 bases. Germline lookup yields CDR1 MNHEY and CDR2 SMNVEV (reference sequence).

Ten or more counts support this clonotype. The chain employs TRBV12-3 or TRBV12-4 and TRBJ2-2, with unresolved D. The CDR3 has 15 residues. Trimming took off 3 bases at V and 3 bases at J, with 11 bases between the two ends. This CDR3 is CASSFERSYTGELFF. CDR3 DNA sequence: TGTGCCAGCAGTTTTGAGAGATCCTACACCGGGGAGCTGTTTTTT.

This clonotype was detected ten times or more. This chain joins TRBV6-5 and TRBJ1-6; D might be TRBD1 (5 bases). V lost 9 bases and J 0 bases, leaving 18 bases between the germline ends. Germline V gene lookup returns CDR1 MNHEY and CDR2 SVGAGI. The CDR3 extends over 17 amino acids. CDR3 residues: CAREEGRTSSYNSPLHF. Written as DNA, the CDR3 is TGTGCCAGAGAGGAGGGGAGAACGAGCTCCTATAATTCACCCCTCCACTTT.

V and J are TRBV27 and TRBJ2-7, with D perhaps being TRBD1 or TRBD2 (5 bases each). V shed 6 bases and J shed 7 bases, with 25 bases lying between them. The germline V gene has CDR1 MNHEY and CDR2 SMNVEV (reference sequence). The CDR3 sequence is 16 residues long. The DNA for the CDR3 is TGTGCCAGCAGCCGGGACGTAGTGGGCTCCTACAATGAGCAGTACTTC. Amino acid sequence: CASSRDVVGSYNEQYF.

The chain combines TRBV6-5 with TRBJ2-7; TRBD1 is a possible D gene (6 bases). The germline CDR1 and CDR2 sequences are MNHEY and SVGAGI. Trimming removed 8 bases at V and 6 bases at J, with 17 bases between. The CDR3 has 13 amino acids. The CDR3 is CASYRDKWGEQYF. The CDR3 DNA reads as TGTGCCAGCTACCGGGACAAATGGGGCGAGCAGTACTTC.

The chain employs TRBV7-9 and TRBJ2-1; D possibly corresponds to TRBD1 (5 bases). V lost 2 bases and J lost 9, with 14 bases in between. This CDR3 is built from 14 residues. The germline CDR1 and CDR2 sequences are SEHNR and FQNEAQ (reference sequence). In DNA form, the CDR3 reads TGTGCCAGCAGCTTACAGGGAAGAATGGGTGAGCAGTTCTTC. It translates to CASSLQGRMGEQFF. Drawing the rest from reference TRBV7-9 and TRBJ2-1, the complete variable domain is DTGVSQNPRHKITKRGQNVTFRCDPISEHNRLYWYRQTLGQGPEFLTYFQNEAQLEKSRLLSDRFSAERPKGSFSTLEIQRTEQGDSAMYLCASSLQGRMGEQFFGPGTRLTVL.

The rearrangement uses TRBV9 and TRBJ2-2; D is possibly TRBD2 (6 bases). The germline V gene has CDR1 SGDLS and CDR2 YYNGEE. V was cut by 3 bases and J by 6 bases, with 9 bases left in between. The CDR3 covers 13 residues. The CDR3 DNA reads as TGTGCCAGCAGCGCCGGGGGAGCCGGGGAGCTGTTTTTT. This codes for CASSAGGAGELFF. Combining the CDR3 with reference TRBV9 and TRBJ2-2 gives the whole variable domain DSGVTQTPKHLITATGQRVTLRCSPRSGDLSVYWYQQSLDQGLQFLIQYYNGEERAKGNILERFSAQQFPDLHSELNLSSLELGDSALYFCASSAGGAGELFFGEGSRLTVL.

This clonotype has a count of ten or more. The chain uses TRBV5-1 and TRBJ2-6; D may be TRBD2 (5 bases). The CDR3 loop spans 15 amino acids. Per germline, CDR1 SGHRS and CDR2 YFSETQ. The V end lost 0 bases, the J end lost 4 bases, and 8 bases lay between the germline ends. The CDR3 spells CASSLAGSGANVLTF. In DNA, the CDR3 is TGCGCCAGCAGCTTGGCGGGGTCCGGGGCCAACGTCCTGACTTTC.

This clonotype appeared many times. V and J are TRBV9 and TRBJ2-3; a possible D gene is TRBD2 (6 bases). V gave up 2 bases and J gave up 4 bases, with 11 bases separating them. CDR3 size: 14 residues. Per germline, CDR1 SGDLS and CDR2 YYNGEE. DNA of the CDR3: TGTGCCAGCAGCGTTGTTACGGGAGCAGATACGCAGTATTTT. It is translated as CASSVVTGADTQYF.

The sample holds many counts of this clonotype. This chain uses TRBV27 with TRBJ2-3, with D perhaps matching TRBD1 or TRBD2 (6 bases each). The CDR3 length is 15 residues. Germline V gene data show CDR1 as MNHEY and CDR2 as SMNVEV (reference sequence). V gave up 6 bases and J gave up 0 bases, with 13 bases separating them. CDR3 sequence reads: CASSRGTTSTDTQYF. DNA for the CDR3: TGTGCCAGCAGCCGGGGGACAACGAGCACAGATACGCAGTATTTT.

The chain has TRBV10-1 and TRBJ2-5, with TRBD1 matching 9 bases. The germline gives CDR1 WNHNN, CDR2 SYGVQD (reference sequence). This CDR3 contains 15 residues. With V trimmed by 2 bases and J by 5 bases, 6 bases remained unmatched. CDR3 in amino acids: CASSERGTGRETQYF. The CDR3 DNA is TGCGCCAGCAGTGAGAGGGGGACAGGGCGGGAGACCCAGTACTTC.